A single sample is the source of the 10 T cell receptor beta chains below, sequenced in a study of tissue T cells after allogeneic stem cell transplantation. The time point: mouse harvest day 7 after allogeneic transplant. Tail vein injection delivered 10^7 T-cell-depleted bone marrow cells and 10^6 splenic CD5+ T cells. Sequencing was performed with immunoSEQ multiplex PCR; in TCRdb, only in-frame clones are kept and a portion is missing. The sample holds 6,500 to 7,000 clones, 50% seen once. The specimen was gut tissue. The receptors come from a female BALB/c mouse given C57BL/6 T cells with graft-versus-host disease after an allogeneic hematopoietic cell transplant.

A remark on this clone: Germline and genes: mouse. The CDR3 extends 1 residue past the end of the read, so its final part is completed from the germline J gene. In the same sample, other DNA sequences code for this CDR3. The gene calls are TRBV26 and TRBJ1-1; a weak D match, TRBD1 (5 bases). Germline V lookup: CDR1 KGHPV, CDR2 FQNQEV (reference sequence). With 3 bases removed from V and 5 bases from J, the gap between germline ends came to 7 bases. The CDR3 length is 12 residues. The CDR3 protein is CASSLGQTEVFF. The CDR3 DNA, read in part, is TGTGCCAGCAGTCTTGGACAAACAGAAGTCTTC.

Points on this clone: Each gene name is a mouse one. CDR3: CASRDSANTGQLYF. The covered CDR3 bases are TGTGCCAGCAGAGACAGTGCAAACACCGGGCAGCTCTAC. The chain links TRBV26 to TRBJ2-2, with D tentatively TRBD1 (5 bases). Read data end 1 residue before the CDR3 end; the end is taken from the germline J gene. Germline V CDR1 and CDR2: KGHPV, FQNQEV (reference sequence). V was cut by 6 bases and J by 0 bases, with 8 bases left in between. CDR3 length: 14 residues. Together with reference TRBV26 and TRBJ2-2, the CDR3 gives the full variable domain: NSKVIQTPRYLVKGQGQKAKMRCIPEKGHPVVFWYQQNKNNEFKFLINFQNQEVLQQIDMTEKRFSAECPSNSPCSLEIQSSEAGDSALYLCASRDSANTGQLYFGEGSKLTVL.

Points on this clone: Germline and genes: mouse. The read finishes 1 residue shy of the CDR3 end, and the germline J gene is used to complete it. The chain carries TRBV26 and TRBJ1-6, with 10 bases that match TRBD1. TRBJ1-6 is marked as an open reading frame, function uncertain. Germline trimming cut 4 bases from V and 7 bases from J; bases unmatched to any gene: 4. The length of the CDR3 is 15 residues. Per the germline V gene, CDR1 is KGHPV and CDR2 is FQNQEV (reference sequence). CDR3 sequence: CASSPGQGWNSPLYF. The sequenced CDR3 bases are TGTGCCAGCAGTCCGGGACAGGGGTGGAATTCGCCCCTCTAC.

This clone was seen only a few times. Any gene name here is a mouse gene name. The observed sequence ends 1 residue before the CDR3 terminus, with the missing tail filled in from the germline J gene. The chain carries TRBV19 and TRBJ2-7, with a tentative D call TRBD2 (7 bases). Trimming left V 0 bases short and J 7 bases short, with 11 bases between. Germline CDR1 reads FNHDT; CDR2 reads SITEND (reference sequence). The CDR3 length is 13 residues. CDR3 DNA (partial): TGTGCCAGCAGTATAGGGGGGGCGGGGGAACAGTAC. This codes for CASSIGGAGEQY. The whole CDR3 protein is CASSIGGAGEQYF.

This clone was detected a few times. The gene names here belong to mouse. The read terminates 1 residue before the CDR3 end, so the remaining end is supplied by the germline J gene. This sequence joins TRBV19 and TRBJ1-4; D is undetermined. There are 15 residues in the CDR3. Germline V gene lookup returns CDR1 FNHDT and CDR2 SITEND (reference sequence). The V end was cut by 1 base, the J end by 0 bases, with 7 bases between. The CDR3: CASSIRYISNERLFF. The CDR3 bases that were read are TGTGCCAGCAGTATAAGATACATTTCCAACGAAAGATTATTT.

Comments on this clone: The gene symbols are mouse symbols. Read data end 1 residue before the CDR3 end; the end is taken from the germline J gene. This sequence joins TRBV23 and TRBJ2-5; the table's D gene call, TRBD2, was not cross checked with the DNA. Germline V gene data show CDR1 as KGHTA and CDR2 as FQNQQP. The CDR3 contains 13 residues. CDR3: CSSSQSGGDTQYF. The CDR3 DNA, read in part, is TGCTCCAGCAGTCAATCTGGGGGGGACACCCAGTAC.

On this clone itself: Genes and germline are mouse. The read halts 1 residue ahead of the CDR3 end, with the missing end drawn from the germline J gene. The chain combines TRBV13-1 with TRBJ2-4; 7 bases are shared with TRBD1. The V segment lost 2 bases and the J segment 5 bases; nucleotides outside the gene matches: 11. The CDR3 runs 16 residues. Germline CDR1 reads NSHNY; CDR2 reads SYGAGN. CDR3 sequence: CASSDGHTGAGNTLYF. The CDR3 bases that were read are TGTGCCAGCAGTGACGGCCACACAGGGGCTGGAAACACCTTGTAC.

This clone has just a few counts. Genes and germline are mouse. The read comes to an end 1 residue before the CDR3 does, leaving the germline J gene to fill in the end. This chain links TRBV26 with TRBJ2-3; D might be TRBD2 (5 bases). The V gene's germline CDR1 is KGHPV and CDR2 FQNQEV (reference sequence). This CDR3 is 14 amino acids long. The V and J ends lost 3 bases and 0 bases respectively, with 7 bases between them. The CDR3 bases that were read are TGTGCCAGCAGTCTCTGGGTTAGTGCAGAAACGCTGTAT. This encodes CASSLWVSAETLY. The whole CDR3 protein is CASSLWVSAETLYF.

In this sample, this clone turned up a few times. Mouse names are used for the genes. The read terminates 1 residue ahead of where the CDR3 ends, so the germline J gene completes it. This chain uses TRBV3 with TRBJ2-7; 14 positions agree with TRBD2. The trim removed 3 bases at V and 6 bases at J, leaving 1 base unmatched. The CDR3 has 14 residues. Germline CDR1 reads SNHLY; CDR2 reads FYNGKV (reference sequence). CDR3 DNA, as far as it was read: TGTGCCAGCAGCTTGGGACTGGGGGGGCGTGAACAGTAC. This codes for CASSLGLGGREQY. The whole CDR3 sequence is CASSLGLGGREQYF.

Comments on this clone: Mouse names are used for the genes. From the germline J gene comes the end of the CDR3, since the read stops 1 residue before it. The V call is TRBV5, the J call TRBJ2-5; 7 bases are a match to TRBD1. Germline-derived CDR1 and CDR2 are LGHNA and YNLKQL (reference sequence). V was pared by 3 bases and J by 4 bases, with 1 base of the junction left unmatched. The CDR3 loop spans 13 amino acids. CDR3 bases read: TGTGCCAGCAGCCACGACAGGGAAGACACCCAGTAC. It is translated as CASSHDREDTQY. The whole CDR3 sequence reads CASSHDREDTQYF.